A selection of T cell receptor beta chains follows, all from one sample in a study of beta chain features in type 1 diabetes. Libraries were prepared by immunoSEQ multiplex PCR; TCRdb keeps only in-frame clonotypes and omits some of them. The repertoire consists of hundreds of thousands of clones, with approximately 13% occurring once and the leading ten covering about 0.04%. The specimen was naive CD4+ T cells from blood. The receptor set was obtained from a man in his thirties or forties in good health. The CDR3 runs from the conserved cysteine through the conserved F or W.

v_call	j_call	cdr3_aa
TRBV18	TRBJ1-1	CASSPLDSAEAFF
TRBV30	TRBJ2-1	CAWSQHRLADYNEQFF
TRBV10-3	TRBJ2-3	CAVRDLGDTQYF
TRBV5-4	TRBJ2-7	CASTGARYEQYF
TRBV27	TRBJ2-7	CASSLAAGYEQYF
TRBV30	TRBJ1-5	CAWSVQGNQPQHF
TRBV18	TRBJ2-1	CASSPANEQFF
TRBV5-1	TRBJ2-1	CASSPDGGSYNEQFF
TRBV10-1	TRBJ1-5	CASSGEGEQPQHF
TRBV25-1	TRBJ2-3	CASTFAGSTDTQYF
TRBV25-1	TRBJ2-5	CASSDPGAGWETQYF
TRBV4-2	TRBJ2-6	CASSQEAGLAASGANVLTF
TRBV7-2	TRBJ1-1	CASSTATWGTEAFF
TRBV29-1	TRBJ1-1	CSVAFPSANTEAFF
TRBV29-1	TRBJ1-2	CSVEDPGNEVYGYTF
TRBV19	TRBJ2-1	CASSMGPSGLDEQFF
TRBV5-4	TRBJ2-5	CASSSVRESETQYF
TRBV7-6	TRBJ2-2	CASVGSLGVTGELFF
TRBV15	TRBJ2-5	CATSEDRVKETQYF
TRBV6-1	TRBJ2-1	CASSGRLAGGRGNEQLF
TRBV11-3	TRBJ2-3	CASSSWGQNTQYF
TRBV5-1	TRBJ1-2	CASSLARQSEGYTF
TRBV5-4	TRBJ2-5	CASSSPSGLGQETQYF
TRBV2	TRBJ2-3	CASVGGVGTDTQYF
TRBV30	TRBJ1-2	CAWSVAGASFVYGYTF
TRBV7-2	TRBJ2-6	CASSSGRSYVLTF
TRBV10-3	TRBJ1-5	CAISVDSNQPQHF
TRBV4-3	TRBJ2-1	CASRKTQTGNSYNEQFF
TRBV2	TRBJ2-1	CASSEALSGDEQFF
TRBV25-1	TRBJ1-5	CASSQTGSNQPQHF